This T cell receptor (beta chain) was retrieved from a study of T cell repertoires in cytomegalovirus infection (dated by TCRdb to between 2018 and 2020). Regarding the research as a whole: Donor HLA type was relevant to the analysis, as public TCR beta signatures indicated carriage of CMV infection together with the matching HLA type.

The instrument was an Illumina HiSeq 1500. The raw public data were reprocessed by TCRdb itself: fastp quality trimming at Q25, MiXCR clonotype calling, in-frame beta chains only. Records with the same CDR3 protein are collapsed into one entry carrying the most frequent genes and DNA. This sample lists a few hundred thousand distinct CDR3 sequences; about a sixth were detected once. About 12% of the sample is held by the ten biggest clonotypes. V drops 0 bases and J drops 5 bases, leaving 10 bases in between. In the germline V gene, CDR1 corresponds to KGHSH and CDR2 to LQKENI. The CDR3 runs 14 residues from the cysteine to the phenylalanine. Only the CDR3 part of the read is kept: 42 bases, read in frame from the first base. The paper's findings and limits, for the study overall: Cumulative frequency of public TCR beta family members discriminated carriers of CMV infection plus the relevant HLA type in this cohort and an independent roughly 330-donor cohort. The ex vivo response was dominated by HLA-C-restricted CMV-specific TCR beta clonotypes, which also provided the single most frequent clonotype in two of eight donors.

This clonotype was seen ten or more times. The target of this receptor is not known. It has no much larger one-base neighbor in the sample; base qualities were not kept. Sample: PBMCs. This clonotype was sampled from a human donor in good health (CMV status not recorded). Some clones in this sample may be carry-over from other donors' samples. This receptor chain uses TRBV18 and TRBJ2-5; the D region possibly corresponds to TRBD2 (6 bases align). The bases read TGTGCCAGCTCACCACCAGGAGGGTTGGAGACCCAGTACTTC. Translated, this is CASSPPGGLETQYF.